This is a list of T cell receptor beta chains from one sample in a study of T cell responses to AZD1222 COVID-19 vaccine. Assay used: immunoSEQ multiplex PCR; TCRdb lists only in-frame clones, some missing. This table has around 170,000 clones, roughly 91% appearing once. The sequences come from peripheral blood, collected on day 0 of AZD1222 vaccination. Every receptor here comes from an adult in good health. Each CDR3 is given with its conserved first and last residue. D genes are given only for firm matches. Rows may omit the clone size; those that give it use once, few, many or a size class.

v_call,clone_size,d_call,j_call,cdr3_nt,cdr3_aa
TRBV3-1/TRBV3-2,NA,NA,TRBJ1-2,TGTGCCAGCAGCCGTACCGGGACGACTAACTATGGCTACACCTTC,CASSRTGTTNYGYTF
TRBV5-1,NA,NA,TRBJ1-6,TGCGCCAGCAGCTTGGCCGGGGGGGATTCACCCCTCCACTTT,CASSLAGGDSPLHF
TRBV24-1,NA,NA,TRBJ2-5,TGTGCCACCAGTGATTTGGACAAAAACCAAGAGACCCAGTACTTC,CATSDLDKNQETQYF
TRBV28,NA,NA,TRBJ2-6,TGTGCCAGCAGCCCGGTTCCCTCTGGGGCCAACGTCCTGACTTTC,CASSPVPSGANVLTF
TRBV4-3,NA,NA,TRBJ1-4,TGCGCCAGCAGCCAAGATTTCAGAAAAAATGAAAAACTGTTTTTT,CASSQDFRKNEKLFF
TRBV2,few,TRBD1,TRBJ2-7,TGTGCCAGCAGTTTAGGGACAGGGGGCGTCTGGGAGCAGTACTTC,CASSLGTGGVWEQYF
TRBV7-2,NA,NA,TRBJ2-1,TGTGCCAGCAGCCCGGGGGTAGCCGCCTACAATGAGCAGTTCTTC,CASSPGVAAYNEQFF
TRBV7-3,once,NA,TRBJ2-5,TGTGCCAGCAGCTTAAACCCCCAAGAGACCCAGTACTTC,CASSLNPQETQYF
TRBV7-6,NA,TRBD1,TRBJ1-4,TGTGCCAGCAGACCCGGGACAGGGGGTGAAAAACTGTTTTTT,CASRPGTGGEKLFF
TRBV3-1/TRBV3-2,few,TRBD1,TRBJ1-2,TGTGCCAGCAGCCTCTGGACAGGGGATGGCTACACCTTC,CASSLWTGDGYTF
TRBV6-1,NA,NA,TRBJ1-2,TGTGCCAGCAGTGAAGTGGCAAGCGGCTACACCTTC,CASSEVASGYTF
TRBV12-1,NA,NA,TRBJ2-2,TGTGCCGGGGACGTCGGGCGGGTCGGTTGTTGGAGGCACCGGGGAGCTGTTTTT,CAGDVGRVGCWRHRGAVF
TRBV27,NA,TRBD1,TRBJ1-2,TGTGCCAGCAGTGCCCGGGGCAGGGGGCATGGCTATGGCTACACCTTC,CASSARGRGHGYGYTF
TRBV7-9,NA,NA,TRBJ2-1,TGTGCCAGCAGCACACAAGCGGGCAGCTCCTACAATGAGCAGTTCTTC,CASSTQAGSSYNEQFF
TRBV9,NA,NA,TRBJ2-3,TGTGCCAGCAGCGTAGACTTAGGGGACTCCCCCACAGATACGCAGTATTTT,CASSVDLGDSPTDTQYF
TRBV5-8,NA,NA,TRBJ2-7,TGTGCCAGCAGCCTGGGACGTCCGATCCCCTACGAGCAGTACTTC,CASSLGRPIPYEQYF
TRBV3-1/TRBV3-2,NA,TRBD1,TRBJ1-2,TGTGCCAGCAGCCGCCTCACAGGGGGCTCAGATGGCTACACCTTC,CASSRLTGGSDGYTF
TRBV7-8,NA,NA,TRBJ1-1,TGTGCCAGCACCCGGGACTCCCGAGCTTTCTTT,CASTRDSRAFF
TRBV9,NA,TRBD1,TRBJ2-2,TGTGCCAGCAGCCTTAACCTGGACAGGGTTAACACCGGGGAGCTGTTTTTT,CASSLNLDRVNTGELFF
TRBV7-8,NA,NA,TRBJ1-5,TGTGCCAGCAGCTTATCAACCCTGTTTAGCAATCAGCCCCAGCATTTT,CASSLSTLFSNQPQHF
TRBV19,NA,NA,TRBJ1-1,TGTGCCAGTAGTCCCGGGACGGTGTACACTGAAGCTTTCTTT,CASSPGTVYTEAFF
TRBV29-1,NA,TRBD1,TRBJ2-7,TGCAGCGTCGCAAGACAGGGTTTCGAGCAGTACTTC,CSVARQGFEQYF
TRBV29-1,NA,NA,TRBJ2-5,TGCAGCGTTGATGATGGCAGCAGGGAGACCCAGTACTTC,CSVDDGSRETQYF
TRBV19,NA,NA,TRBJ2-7,TGTGCCAGTAGTATGTCGGTACAGAAAGACTACGAGCAGTACTTC,CASSMSVQKDYEQYF
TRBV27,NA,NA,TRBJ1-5,TGTGCCAGCAGGGGGGGCTTGAGCCAGCCCCAGCATTTT,CASRGGLSQPQHF
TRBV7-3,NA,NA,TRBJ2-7,TGTGCCAGCAGCCGAGCACGCGACGGGATTCAGTACTTC,CASSRARDGIQYF
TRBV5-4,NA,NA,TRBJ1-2,TGTGCCAGCAGCTTGTCCCGACAGAACTATGGCTACACCTTC,CASSLSRQNYGYTF
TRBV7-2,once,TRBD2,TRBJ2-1,TGTGCCAGCAGCTCACCCGGACTAGCGGTCTACAATGAGCAGTTCTTC,CASSSPGLAVYNEQFF
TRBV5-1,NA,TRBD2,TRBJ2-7,TGCGCCAGCAGCTTGCAAACTAGCGGGAGTTACGAGCAGTACTTC,CASSLQTSGSYEQYF
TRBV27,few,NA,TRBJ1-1,TGTGCCAGCAGTTTATCATTTGGAGGGACCACTGAAGCTTTCTTT,CASSLSFGGTTEAFF
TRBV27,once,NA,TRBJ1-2,TGTGCCAGCAGGGGGTCGTGGGGGGGCTATGGCTACACCTTC,CASRGSWGGYGYTF
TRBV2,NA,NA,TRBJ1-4,TGTGCCAGCAGCGTTACAGGGCTCGACCATAATGAAAAACTGTTTTTT,CASSVTGLDHNEKLFF
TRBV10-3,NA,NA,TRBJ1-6,TGTGCCATCAGTGGCCAGGCCAGGGACAATTCACCCCTCCACTTT,CAISGQARDNSPLHF
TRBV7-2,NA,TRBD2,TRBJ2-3,TGTGCCAGCAGCTTAAATAGCGGGGGGACAGATACGCAGTATTTT,CASSLNSGGTDTQYF
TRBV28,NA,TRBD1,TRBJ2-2,TGTGCCAGCAGTTTGGGAGGGACAGGGTCCTCCGGGGAGCTGTTTTTT,CASSLGGTGSSGELFF
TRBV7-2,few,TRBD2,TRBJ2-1,TGTGCCAGCAGCTTAGCTGGAACTAGCGGGGGGTCGAGCTCCTACAATGAGCAGTTCTTC,CASSLAGTSGGSSSYNEQFF
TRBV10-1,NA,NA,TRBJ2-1,TGCGCCAGCAGTGAGTCCCAATACAATGAGCAGTTCTTC,CASSESQYNEQFF
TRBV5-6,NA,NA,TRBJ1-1,TGTGCCAGCAGCCGCCGACAGATTGAAGCTTTCTTT,CASSRRQIEAFF
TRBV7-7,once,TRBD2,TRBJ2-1,TGTGCCAGCAGCTTGGGGCGGGGGGACTCGAATGAGCAGTTCTTC,CASSLGRGDSNEQFF
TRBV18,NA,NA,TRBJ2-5,TGTGCCAGCTCACCGGCCGGGGGAGAGACCCAGTACTTC,CASSPAGGETQYF
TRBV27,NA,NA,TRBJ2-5,TGTGCCAGCCGCTTCCAGGGGTGGGAGACCCAGTACTTC,CASRFQGWETQYF
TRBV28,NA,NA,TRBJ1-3,TGTGCCAGCAGTCTTGTTAAAATCGGGGCTGGAAACACCATATATTTT,CASSLVKIGAGNTIYF
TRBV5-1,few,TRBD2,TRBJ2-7,TGCGCCAGCAGCGGCGGGACTAGCGGGGATTTTACCTACGAGCAGTACTTC,CASSGGTSGDFTYEQYF
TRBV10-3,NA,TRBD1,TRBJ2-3,TGTGCCATCAGCGGAGCAACAGGGGGGCTAGGAGATACGCAGTATTTT,CAISGATGGLGDTQYF